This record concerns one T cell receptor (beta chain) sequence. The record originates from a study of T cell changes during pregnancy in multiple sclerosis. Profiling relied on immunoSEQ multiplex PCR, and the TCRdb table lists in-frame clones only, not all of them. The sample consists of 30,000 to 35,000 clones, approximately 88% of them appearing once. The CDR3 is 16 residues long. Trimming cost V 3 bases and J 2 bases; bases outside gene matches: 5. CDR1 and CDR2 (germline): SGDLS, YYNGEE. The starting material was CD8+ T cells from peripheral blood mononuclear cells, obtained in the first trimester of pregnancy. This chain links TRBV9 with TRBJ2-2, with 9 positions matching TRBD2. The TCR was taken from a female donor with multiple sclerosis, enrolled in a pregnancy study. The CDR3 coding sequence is TGTGCCAGCAGCGGATTAGCGGGAGTTAACACCGGGGAGCTGTTTTTT. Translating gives CASSGLAGVNTGELFF.